This T cell receptor (beta chain) derives from a study of blood T cell repertoires in COVID-19 (TCRdb year 2020). General notes on the study: Samples covering the acute and convalescent phases of COVID-19 were provided by collaborators in the United States, Italy and Spain. The material from the prospective study consisted of cDNA or gDNA derived from T cells, B-cell-depleted T cells, or PBMCs. Deeply sampled blood TCRbeta repertoires from subjects exposed to, actively infected with, or recovered from COVID-19 were included in the dataset. The repertoires were released in a freely available public database meant as a resource for research on the immune response to SARS-CoV-2. The samples were drawn from the first 160 participants of the ongoing ImmuneRACE study and from 1,254 subjects provided by 6 global collaborators. Nearly every sample came with metadata listing a de-identified subject ID, COVID-19 status, age in years and sex. Where available, HLA class I and class II types were taken from metadata supplied by the sample provider and were not determined by assay-based typing. Broader findings and caveats from the paper: Clinical and demographic metadata were provided uncurated, with the amount varying by source and participant.

One collaborating source in Seattle enrolled patients while the patients were actively infected and followed the patients over time throughout the course of disease. Whole blood was collected in K2EDTA tubes by collaborating institutions according to the institutions' own protocols. For TCRbeta analysis, collaborators shipped samples as frozen whole blood, isolated PBMCs, or DNA extracted from either of those sample types. TCRbeta CDR3 regions were amplified from genomic DNA using the immunoSEQ Assay, a bias-controlled multiplex PCR. For the original study's pipeline: Nucleated cell counts per sample were estimated from amplification of reference gene primers within the assay. To quantify the absolute abundance of each unique TCRbeta CDR3 rearrangement, sequence reads were collapsed and filtered. For each sample, productive Simpson clonality was calculated by taking the square root of Simpson's diversity index across productive rearrangements. The source is immuneACCESS, and TCRdb retained only in-frame sequences with V and J called. Part of the clones is not carried over; for the studies checked, unresolved V genes explain less than half of this, and the remainder is unexplained. V, J and clone size derive from that table, while D and trimming were established from the DNA sequence. The sample records around 200,000 clones, about 85% of which are singletons. The ten largest clones capture roughly 15% of the sample.

The germline V gene (reference sequence) sets CDR1 to LGHDT and CDR2 to YNNKEL. The germline V and J ends show losses of 4 bases and 5 bases respectively, and no gene match explains 2 bases of the junction. The CDR3 holds 13 amino acids from the cysteine to the phenylalanine. The read is trimmed to its CDR3 DNA, 39 bases read in frame from base 1. Regarding this clone: The antigen this receptor binds is unknown. No base qualities exist here, and no much larger clone lies one base off it.

The sequence links TRBV3-1 (or the pseudogene TRBV3-2) to TRBJ2-1; the junction holds 7 bases that match TRBD2. This clonotype originated in a woman in her 70s with COVID-19, enrolled during active disease. The specimen was peripheral blood. For the CDR3, the sequence is CASSLLADNEQFF. The DNA sequence is given as TGTGCCAGCAGCCTTCTAGCGGACAATGAGCAGTTCTTC.